Below, 5 T cell receptor beta chains from the same sample are listed, as sequenced in a study of cytomegalovirus exposure and HLA in healthy donors. 13 Jbeta primers and 60 Vbeta primers were used for the PCR. The table came from immunoSEQ multiplex PCR; TCRdb's copy has only in-frame clones and leaves some out. Of roughly 90,000 clones in the sample, around 80% were seen once. Sequences were obtained from PBMCs. The receptors shown here come from a young man in good health and CMV-seronegative.

V gene TRBV5-8 combines with J gene TRBJ2-6; 10 bases match TRBD1. The length of the CDR3 is 19 residues. The V gene end was trimmed by 1 base and the J gene end by 4 bases; junction bases not matched to a gene: 11. Germline V gives CDR1 SGHTS, CDR2 YDEGEE. This CDR3 is CASSLSQDRGVAGANVLTF. CDR3 nucleotide sequence: TGTGCCAGCAGCTTGTCTCAGGACAGGGGGGTTGCGGGGGCCAACGTCCTGACTTTC.

Concerning this clone: The same CDR3 arises from other DNA sequences in this sample as well. The rearrangement joins TRBV5-1 to TRBJ1-3; TRBD1 might be the D (5 bases). The ends were cut back, 4 bases at V and 4 bases at J, with 12 bases in the middle. Germline values: CDR1 SGHRS, CDR2 YFSETQ. The CDR3 contains 14 residues. CDR3 in amino acids: CASSPGGSGNTIYF. CDR3 DNA: TGCGCCAGCAGCCCCGGGGGGTCAGGAAACACCATATATTTT.

This clone came up a few times. The V call is TRBV5-4, the J call TRBJ1-6, with D perhaps TRBD1 (5 bases). CDR1 SGHNT and CDR2 YYREEE come from the germline V gene (reference sequence). This CDR3 is 16 amino acids long. V was cut by 4 bases and J by 8 bases, with 19 bases left in between. In nucleotides, the CDR3 is TGTGCCAGCAGCGAGGTTCCGACAGCCGTGGATTCACCCCTCCACTTT. It translates to CASSEVPTAVDSPLHF.

The J gene is TRBJ2-7, the V gene TRBV5-1, with 7 bases aligning to TRBD1. Per the germline V gene, CDR1 is SGHRS and CDR2 is YFSETQ. With 4 bases clipped from V and 4 bases from J, the junction kept 5 bases outside the gene matches. The CDR3 length is 13 residues. The CDR3 DNA reads as TGCGCCAGCAGCCCTGACAGGGCGTACGAGCAGTACTTC. Its translation: CASSPDRAYEQYF.

The CDR3 region is CASSWVPGTGELFF. The CDR3 region has the DNA TGTGCCAGCAGCTGGGTCCCGGGTACCGGGGAGCTGTTTTTT. The gene calls are TRBV7-6 and TRBJ2-2, with D unresolved. This CDR3 region has 14 residues. Germline lookup yields CDR1 SGHVS and CDR2 FNYEAQ. V lost 4 bases and J lost 5, with 11 bases in between.